This passage covers 20 T cell receptor beta chains from one sample sequenced in a study of beta chain features in type 1 diabetes. Notes on the study in general: Shorter TCRB CDR3s, moderately but significantly so, marked every one of the four CD4+ subsets in Type 1 diabetes patients.

Every isolated RNA sample was fully reverse transcribed, so sequencing captured expressed TCRB transcripts. TCRdb keeps only in-frame clones here, not all; method: immunoSEQ multiplex PCR. The sample contains about 660,000 clones, about 14% of which appear only once. No antigen has been identified for these receptors. The specimen sequenced was naive CD4+ T cells from blood. Receptors were obtained from a man aged 18 to 29 with type 1 diabetes.

The V gene is TRBV5-1, the J gene TRBJ2-3; TRBD2 might be the D (6 bases). The CDR3 runs 13 residues. The germline V gene has CDR1 SGHRS and CDR2 YFSETQ. With 7 bases removed from V and 1 base from J, the gap between germline ends came to 10 bases. The CDR3 here is CASGTGGTDTQYF. In DNA form, the CDR3 reads TGCGCCAGCGGGACTGGCGGCACAGATACGCAGTATTTT.

The chain recombines TRBV28 with TRBJ2-5; 10 nucleotides match TRBD1. The V gene's germline CDR1 is MDHEN and CDR2 SYDVKM. With 5 bases clipped from V and 5 bases from J, the junction kept 11 bases outside the gene matches. This CDR3 region has 16 residues. CDR3 in amino acids: CASSPPRQGAWETQYF. CDR3 bases: TGTGCCAGCAGTCCTCCCCGACAGGGGGCATGGGAGACCCAGTACTTC.

This clone showed up just a few times. The chain is built from TRBV7-9 and TRBJ2-7, with D unresolved. This CDR3 has 15 amino acids. Trimming shortened V by 1 base and J by 0 bases, and 10 bases separated the two germline ends. In germline, CDR1 is SEHNR, CDR2 FQNEAQ (reference sequence). CDR3 region: CASSLVVSSSYEQYF. CDR3 DNA sequence: TGTGCCAGCAGCTTAGTGGTCAGCAGCTCCTACGAGCAGTACTTC.

This clone occurred a few times. The same CDR3 arises from other DNA sequences in this sample as well. The chain joins TRBV7-9 to TRBJ1-5, with TRBD1 as a possible D gene (5 bases). The CDR3 contains 13 residues. CDR1 is SEHNR, CDR2 FQNEAQ, per germline (reference sequence). The germline V and J ends were trimmed by 6 bases and 6 bases, with 12 bases remaining between them. CDR3 DNA: TGTGCCAGCAGTCCCCAGGGCGGTCAGCCCCAGCATTTT. Protein: CASSPQGGQPQHF.

The J gene is TRBJ2-5, the V gene TRBV28; D is possibly TRBD2 (6 bases). This CDR3 region has 12 residues. Looked up from germline, CDR1 is MDHEN and CDR2 is SYDVKM. The CDR3 DNA sequence: TGTGCGGTGGCGGGACCTGAAGAGACCCAGTACTTC. It yields the protein CAVAGPEETQYF. Full variable domain (outside the CDR3, taken from reference TRBV28 and TRBJ2-5): DVKVTQSSRYLVKRTGEKVFLECVQDMDHENMFWYRQDPGLGLRLIYFSYDVKMKEKGDIPEGYSVSREKKERFSLILESASTNQTSMYLCAVAGPEETQYFGPGTRLLVL.

With regard to this clone: Other DNA sequences in this sample translate to the same CDR3. V usage is TRBV7-2 and J usage is TRBJ2-7; the D is unclear. The CDR3 spans 12 residues. The V end lost 4 bases, the J end lost 2 bases, and 6 bases lay between the germline ends. The germline gives CDR1 SGHTA, CDR2 FQGNSA. CDR3 DNA sequence: TGTGCCAGCAGCTCCGGTCCCTACGAGCAGTACTTC. This sequence encodes CASSSGPYEQYF.

Notes on this clone: Other nucleotide sequences in the sample specify the same CDR3. The chain is built from TRBV18 and TRBJ1-2; TRBD1 matches 8 bases. V lost 3 bases, J lost 2 bases, and 2 bases stayed unmatched. The CDR3 is made up of 14 amino acids. Germline V gives CDR1 KGHSH, CDR2 LQKENI. The CDR3 nucleotides read TGTGCCAGCTCACCTGGACAGGGAAACTATGGCTACACCTTC. Amino acid sequence: CASSPGQGNYGYTF. Together with reference TRBV18 and TRBJ1-2, the CDR3 gives the full variable domain: NAGVMQNPRHLVRRRGQEARLRCSPMKGHSHVYWYRQLPEEGLKFMVYLQKENIIDESGMPKERFSAEFPKEGPSILRIQQVVRGDSAAYFCASSPGQGNYGYTFGSGTRLTVV.

The chain links TRBV29-1 to TRBJ2-3; D perhaps matches TRBD1 (6 bases). V was shortened by 4 bases and J by 0 bases, with 14 bases between the two germline ends. CDR3 length: 15 amino acids. CDR1 and CDR2 (germline): SQVTM, ANQGSEA. DNA for the CDR3: TGCAGCGTTGTGGGACAAGCACGAAGCACAGATACGCAGTATTTT. It encodes CSVVGQARSTDTQYF.

This clone was counted a few times. The J gene is TRBJ1-6, the V gene TRBV30; 10 bases line up with TRBD1. Germline lookup yields CDR1 GTSNPN and CDR2 SVGIG (reference sequence). The CDR3 has 21 amino acids. V lost 2 bases and J lost 0; bases outside the gene matches: 16. Here the CDR3 reads CAWSSIDRGLAPSSYNSPLHF. The CDR3 DNA reads TGTGCCTGGAGTAGCATCGACAGGGGGCTGGCCCCAAGCTCCTATAATTCACCCCTCCACTTT.

This clone was counted only a few times. The sample holds other DNA sequences that translate to the same CDR3. V gene TRBV7-2 combines with J gene TRBJ2-7, with D hard to call. The germline CDR1 and CDR2 sequences are SGHTA and FQGNSA. This CDR3 spans 11 amino acids. Trimming stripped 5 bases from V and 3 bases from J, with 5 bases between. The DNA for the CDR3 is TGTGCCAGCAGCCTAGACTACGAGCAGTACTTC. Protein product: CASSLDYEQYF. The variable domain in full, completed from reference TRBV7-2 and TRBJ2-7, reads GAGVSQSPSNKVTEKGKDVELRCDPISGHTALYWYRQSLGQGLEFLIYFQGNSAPDKSGLPSDRFSAERTGGSVSTLTIQRTQQEDSAVYLCASSLDYEQYFGPGTRLTVT.

The chain recombines TRBV7-2 with TRBJ1-2, with D hard to call. The CDR3 totals 13 residues. Trimming took off 5 bases at V and 2 bases at J, with 9 bases between the two ends. Germline V gene lookup returns CDR1 SGHTA and CDR2 FQGNSA. The CDR3 nucleotides read TGTGCCAGCAGCCCTGACATAAACTATGGCTACACCTTC. It encodes CASSPDINYGYTF. The full variable domain, its missing parts supplied by reference TRBV7-2 and TRBJ1-2, is GAGVSQSPSNKVTEKGKDVELRCDPISGHTALYWYRQSLGQGLEFLIYFQGNSAPDKSGLPSDRFSAERTGGSVSTLTIQRTQQEDSAVYLCASSPDINYGYTFGSGTRLTVV.

This clone was counted only a few times. V is TRBV10-3 and J is TRBJ2-7, with no clear D. The CDR3 extends over 13 amino acids. V was cut by 4 bases and J by 3 bases, with 10 bases left in between. Germline CDR1 is ENHRY and CDR2 is SYGVKD. CDR3 nucleotides: TGTGCCATCAGTGGGACGGCTATCTACGAGCAGTACTTC. Protein sequence: CAISGTAIYEQYF.

This clone was counted a few times. Different DNA sequences within this sample yield the same CDR3. V gene TRBV9 combines with J gene TRBJ2-5, with no clear D. CDR3 length equals 11 residues. Trimming removed 3 bases from V and 3 bases from J, with 3 bases in between. CDR1 is SGDLS, CDR2 YYNGEE, per germline. Written as DNA, the CDR3 is TGTGCCAGCAGCGGCGAAGAGACCCAGTACTTC. As protein: CASSGEETQYF.

This clone appeared a few times. The V call is TRBV7-2, the J call TRBJ2-7; TRBD1 matches at 7 bases. The CDR3 consists of 14 residues. Germline loops: CDR1 SGHTA, CDR2 FQGNSA. J was trimmed by 1 base and V by 1 base; bases with no gene match: 1. The CDR3: CASSLEGQSYEQYF. The CDR3, as DNA: TGTGCCAGCAGCTTAGAGGGACAGTCCTACGAGCAGTACTTC.

The V and J genes are TRBV6-1 and TRBJ1-2; 7 nucleotides align to TRBD1. J lost 1 base, V lost 6 bases, and 8 bases had no gene match. CDR1 and CDR2 (germline): MNHNS, SASEGT. The CDR3 covers 15 residues. For the CDR3, the DNA is TGTGCCAGCAGGTCCGGGACAGCACTTAACTATGGCTACACCTTC. Its translation: CASRSGTALNYGYTF.

The rearrangement joins TRBV7-9 to TRBJ1-2; TRBD1 matches 7 bases. Trimming cost V 5 bases and J 8 bases; bases outside gene matches: 11. CDR3 size: 14 residues. The germline V gene has CDR1 SEHNR and CDR2 FQNEAQ (reference sequence). CDR3 bases: TGTGCCAGCAGCCCGACAGGACAGGCTTACGGCTACACCTTC. This gives the protein CASSPTGQAYGYTF.

This clone has more than one count but fewer than ten. This rearrangement joins TRBV7-2 to TRBJ2-5; D not certain. Germline V gives CDR1 SGHTA, CDR2 FQGNSA. Deletions cut 1 base from V and 5 bases from J, with 11 bases between. The CDR3 has 14 amino acids. DNA for the CDR3: TGTGCCAGCAGCTTAGATACCGCGAAGGAGACCCAGTACTTC. Its translation is CASSLDTAKETQYF. The full variable domain, with the rest looked up from reference TRBV7-2 and TRBJ2-5, is GAGVSQSPSNKVTEKGKDVELRCDPISGHTALYWYRQSLGQGLEFLIYFQGNSAPDKSGLPSDRFSAERTGGSVSTLTIQRTQQEDSAVYLCASSLDTAKETQYFGPGTRLLVL.

The table lists this clone with a few counts. The same CDR3 also results from other DNA sequences found in this sample. The rearrangement joins TRBV18 to TRBJ2-5; D is uncertain. V gave up 3 bases and J gave up 2 bases, with 4 bases separating them. The CDR3 extends over 12 amino acids. CDR1 is KGHSH and CDR2 is LQKENI in the germline V gene. The CDR3 DNA reads TGTGCCAGCTCACCTGAACAAGAGACCCAGTACTTC. Translated, it gives CASSPEQETQYF.

The chain has TRBV29-1 and TRBJ2-7, with 9 positions matching TRBD1. This CDR3 contains 12 residues. In germline, CDR1 is SQVTM, CDR2 ANQGSEA. J gave up 4 bases and V 7 bases, and 5 bases lay outside the gene matches. The DNA for the CDR3 is TGCAGCGGAGCGGGACAGGGTTACGAGCAGTACTTC. It codes for CSGAGQGYEQYF.

The J gene is TRBJ1-1, the V gene TRBV7-2; the D is unclear. V dropped 5 bases and J dropped 1 base, with 17 bases sitting between them. The CDR3 is 16 residues long. Germline CDR1 SGHTA, CDR2 FQGNSA. This chain's CDR3 is CASSAAAVTTNTEAFF. The CDR3 nucleotides read TGTGCCAGCAGCGCGGCGGCGGTGACTACGAACACTGAAGCTTTCTTT.